Described below is a single T cell receptor (beta chain) sequence and its context. The antigen is undetermined. The CDR3 is 11 amino acids. J gave up 14 bases and V 1 base, and 4 bases lay outside the gene matches. Germline V gene sequence: CDR1 GTSNPN, CDR2 SVGIG (reference sequence). The data originate from a study of beta chain features in type 1 diabetes. What was sequenced were expressed TCRB transcripts, since all of the isolated RNA had been reverse transcribed. The assay was immunoSEQ multiplex PCR, and TCRdb's table has in-frame clones only and misses some. The data hold over 100,000 clones, with about a sixth observed a single time. Study outcomes and limitations: When Type 1 diabetes patients were examined, their TCRB CDR3s proved moderately but significantly shorter in all four CD4+ subsets.

Specimen: central memory CD4+ T cells from blood. The receptor's source is a young man with type 1 diabetes. The V gene is TRBV30, the J gene TRBJ1-4; 7 bases agree with TRBD1. The DNA for the CDR3 is TGTGCCTGGAGTGAAGGGGGCAATCTGTTTTTT. Protein: CAWSEGGNLFF.